One TCR beta chain is described in this entry. This clonotype has ten or more counts. Its specific antigen is unknown. Qualities for individual bases were not recorded, and no much larger clone is one base off. The TCR beta CDR3 regions were amplified from the RNA transcripts. The first round of RT-PCR for the TCR CDR3 was performed with the HTBI primer set and the Qiagen OneStep RT-PCR kit. The libraries were constructed in a second round of multiplex PCR and then size-selected and purified. Paired-end sequencing of the libraries was performed with 100 bp reads on an Illumina HiSeq2000. The source study handled its data this way. SOAPnuke was used to process the raw data, removing reads that contained adapters or uncalled bases, had a mean Phred below 15, or lacked an exact match to the constant primer or identifier. COPE v1.2.5 was used to merge the high-quality paired reads, and each unique nucleotide sequence was defined as a clonotype. MiTCR v1.1 was used to align the clonotypes against IMGT TRBV, TRBD and TRBJ reference segments. The analysis included only V-J combinations with a frequency above 0.0001, which together covered more than 98% of the repertoires. A TCS score was defined as the ratio between F50 (clonal expansion) and ExV (chaos), using BLOSUM62-based TCRdist between CDR3 peptides within each V-J. Welch's t-statistics and random forest reduced some 510 V-J features to roughly 13, which were used in a naive Bayes classifier (R e1071). TCRdb trimmed public reads at Q25 via fastp, called clones via MiXCR and kept in-frame beta chains. Each record represents a unique CDR3 protein, reported with the most common genes and DNA among its rows. Here the V and J calls rest on TCRdb's processing, not on the authors' analysis. The sample profile shows around 300,000 distinct CDR3 sequences; less than 15% of them were found once. Almost 8% of the sample rests with the top ten.

The cysteine opens and the phenylalanine closes a CDR3 of 13 amino acids. The kept DNA is CDR3 alone, 39 bases in frame from the first base. Germline trimming amounts to 5 bases on V and 7 bases on J, with 9 as the count of junction bases outside the gene matches. Taken from the germline V gene, the CDR1 and CDR2 loops are SGHRS and YFSETQ. The source of the sample is a study of T cells in Graves' hyperthyroidism and ophthalmopathy (dated by TCRdb to about 2019). About the full investigation: Peripheral blood was sampled at the time of initial diagnosis, prior to any treatment. To identify TCR V-J signatures that set the groups apart, the researchers used a discovery cohort of 90 to 100 patients, made up of approximately 43 with Graves' ophthalmopathy and about 60 with stable Graves' hyperthyroidism. Prospective prediction of ophthalmopathy was tested in an independent validation cohort of 18 to 20 hyperthyroidism patients and 17 patients who later progressed to ophthalmopathy. The 100 discovery patients were randomly split 7:3 into training and test sets. In several Graves' hyperthyroidism patients, the study also compared T-cell repertoires from thyroid tissue with T-cell repertoires from blood. Once sampling was done, hyperthyroidism patients were given methimazole at a starting dose of 30 mg daily, whereas ophthalmopathy patients were given high-dose intravenous methylprednisolone. TCR Vbeta CDR3 sequencing of roughly 140 peripheral blood samples (about 45 ophthalmopathy, about 74 hyperthyroidism and some 17 progressor patients) is reported in the paper.

Hyperthyroidism patients were aged 18 to 65 years and newly diagnosed, with disease duration of less than 2 months. Patients with uncontrolled infections, other autoimmune diseases, pregnancy or lactation were excluded. Diagnoses were established on the basis of clinical symptoms, serum thyroxine and TRAb, thyroid ultrasound, and orbital computed tomography. Blood from progressor patients was drawn when they were first diagnosed with hyperthyroidism, before any ophthalmopathy symptoms appeared. PBMCs were separated from approximately 10 ml of fresh peripheral blood using Ficoll-Paque density gradient centrifugation. Progressor patients were first diagnosed with Graves' hyperthyroidism and then developed ophthalmopathy during follow-up. Total RNA was extracted using Trizol reagent, and RNA quality was assessed on an Agilent 2100 Bioanalyzer. General study outcomes and caveats: Most expanded thyroid clonotypes (frequency above 0.001) were also detected in blood, a finding suggesting that blood repertoires may reflect thyroid immune responses. Sample size was not statistically predetermined, and blinding of investigators to group allocation was not performed. During validation, the model predicted progression to ophthalmopathy a median of approximately 6.5 months ahead of onset, with roughly 65% sensitivity and 72.22% specificity. A 13 V-J signature model separated ophthalmopathy from stable hyperthyroidism, with around 91% sensitivity and 81% to 82% specificity in cross-validation and 80%/75% in testing.

Sequencing was done on a sample of blood. The origin of this receptor is a woman under 40 with Graves' hyperthyroidism that later progressed to Graves' ophthalmopathy. The sequence is built from TRBV5-1 and TRBJ2-7; TRBD2 aligns with 7 central bases. The DNA sequence is as follows: TGCGCCAGCAGTGGCCGCGGGAGCTGGGAGCAGTACTTC. This is translated as CASSGRGSWEQYF.